A selection of T cell receptor beta chains follows, all from one sample in a study of shared clonotypes between healthy human individuals. The protocol was immunoSEQ multiplex PCR, while the TCRdb copy is restricted to in-frame clones and leaves out a portion. Among over a million clones listed, around 95% were seen once. The sequencing input was naive CD4+ T cells sorted from blood. These receptors were obtained from a man between 25 and 39 years old in good health. Both conserved end residues are part of each CDR3. A D gene is named only where the DNA matches it firmly. Only part of the rows carry a size: once, few, many, or a class if the clone is expanded.

>TRBV7-2|.|TRBJ2-6|.
TGTGCCAGCAGCTTAGTCAGCTCTGGGGCCAACGTCCTGACTTTC
CASSLVSSGANVLTF
>TRBV2|.|TRBJ1-4|.
TGTGCCAGCAAAGGAGTAGCTACTAATGAAAAACTGTTTTTT
CASKGVATNEKLFF
>TRBV9|.|TRBJ1-1|.
TGTGCCAGCAGCGTAGCTAAGGTCAGCGCTGAAGCTTTCTTT
CASSVAKVSAEAFF
>TRBV6-1|.|TRBJ2-7|.
TGTGCCAGCAGGAGTTCCTACGAGCAGTACTTC
CASRSSYEQYF
>TRBV18|TRBD1|TRBJ2-7|.
TGTGCCAGCTCACCAGTGACAGGGGTTGAGTACGAGCAGTACTTC
CASSPVTGVEYEQYF
>TRBV5-4|.|TRBJ2-2|.
TGTGCCAGCAGCTTACGAGGGCCGAACACCGGGGAGCTGTTTTTT
CASSLRGPNTGELFF
>TRBV28|.|TRBJ2-7|.
TGTGCCAGCATAGAGTGGGGCACCTACGAGCAGTACTTC
CASIEWGTYEQYF
>TRBV10-3|.|TRBJ2-3|.
TGTGCCATCAATGGCCTGAGGGAGAAATCTAGCACAGATACGCAGTATTTT
CAINGLREKSSTDTQYF
>TRBV19|.|TRBJ1-2|.
TGTGCCAGTAGACGTTTGACGACTAACTATGGCTACACCTTC
CASRRLTTNYGYTF
>TRBV12-5|TRBD1|TRBJ2-3|.
TGTGCTAGTGGTGAGGGACAGAGCACAGATACGCAGTATTTT
CASGEGQSTDTQYF
>TRBV6-4|TRBD2|TRBJ2-5|.
TGTGCCAGCAGTGACTCCGGGACTAGCGACAGGAACGTTGAGACCCAGTACTTC
CASSDSGTSDRNVETQYF
>TRBV5-4|TRBD1|TRBJ1-4|.
TGTGCCAGCAGCTTGTTTTCCAGGGGACAGGAAAAACTGTTTTTT
CASSLFSRGQEKLFF
>TRBV19|.|TRBJ2-3|.
TGTGGCACGAGGAAGGGTGGGTTCGGACGGCAGGTTAGCACAGATACGCAGTATTTT
CGTRKGGFGRQVSTDTQYF
>TRBV13|TRBD2|TRBJ2-2|.
TGTGCCAGCAGTGGACTAGCGGGAGGTTTAGCCGGGGAGCTGTTTTTT
CASSGLAGGLAGELFF
>TRBV7-2|TRBD1|TRBJ2-5|.
TGTGCCAGCAGCCTGGGGGCCGGGACAGTGTACCAAGAGACCCAGTACTTC
CASSLGAGTVYQETQYF
>TRBV28|.|TRBJ2-7|.
TGTGCCAGCGCAATCCCCCTTGGGGGCGGCTACGAGCAGTACTTC
CASAIPLGGGYEQYF
>TRBV5-1|TRBD1|TRBJ2-2|.
TGCGCCAGCAGCTCGGGACAGGGGGGCCCCGGGGAGCTGTTTTTT
CASSSGQGGPGELFF
>TRBV5-4|TRBD1|TRBJ2-4|.
TGTGCCAGCAGCTTGCAAGGGGGCATCGTGGGGAAAAACATTCAGTACTTC
CASSLQGGIVGKNIQYF
>TRBV5-6|.|TRBJ1-3|.
TGTGCCAGCAGCCTCCTAGTAGGACTAACTGGAAACACCATATATTTT
CASSLLVGLTGNTIYF
>TRBV7-9|.|TRBJ2-1|.
TGTGCCAGCAGCTTAAGGCAGGGTTCCTACAATGAGCAGTTCTTC
CASSLRQGSYNEQFF
>TRBV5-3|.|TRBJ2-7|.
TGTGCCAGCAGCTTTCAGCGGCAGGTGATTTCCGAGCAGTACTTC
CASSFQRQVISEQYF
>TRBV10-3|.|TRBJ2-1|.
TGTGCCATCAACCAACGGAGGGGGGGCTCCTACAATGAGCAGTTCTTC
CAINQRRGGSYNEQFF
>TRBV29-1|TRBD2|TRBJ2-2|.
TGCAGCGTCGCCTGGCGACTAGCGGGAGGCCCCACCGGGGAGCTGTTTTTT
CSVAWRLAGGPTGELFF
>TRBV5-4|TRBD1|TRBJ1-4|.
TGTGCCAGCAGCTCACCCGGACAGGGACGTGAGGAACTGTTTTTT
CASSSPGQGREELFF
>TRBV27|.|TRBJ2-3|.
TGTGCCAGCAGCCCAGAGGGGGGCACAGATACGCAGTATTTT
CASSPEGGTDTQYF
>TRBV5-5|TRBD2|TRBJ2-4|.
TGTGCCAGCAGCTTGGGTCTGCCGGGACTAGCGGAAACCAAAAACATTCAGTACTTC
CASSLGLPGLAETKNIQYF
>TRBV5-1|.|TRBJ2-3|.
TGCGCCAGCAGCTGGATCGGGGATCGCACAGATACGCAGTATTTT
CASSWIGDRTDTQYF
>TRBV14|.|TRBJ2-3|.
TGTGCCAGCAGTCTAGCCTCCACAGATACGCAGTATTTT
CASSLASTDTQYF
>TRBV6-4|.|TRBJ2-6|once
TGTGCCAGCAGTGAACGTGGGCTTGGGGCCAACGTCCTGACTTTC
CASSERGLGANVLTF
>TRBV30|.|TRBJ1-1|.
TGTGCCTGGAGGGTCACTGAAGCTTTCTTT
CAWRVTEAFF
>TRBV5-1|.|TRBJ2-2|.
TGCGCCAGCAGCTTGCCCCAGGCGAACGCGAACACCGGGGAGCTGTTTTTT
CASSLPQANANTGELFF
>TRBV2|.|TRBJ2-1|.
TGTGCCAGCAGTCTGGCGAGCTCCTACAATGAGCAGTTCTTC
CASSLASSYNEQFF
>TRBV5-1|.|TRBJ2-5|.
TGCGCCAGCAGCTTGGATCCGGGCCCTCAAGAGACCCAGTACTTC
CASSLDPGPQETQYF
>TRBV14|.|TRBJ2-7|.
TGTGCCAGCAGCCAAACATACGGGGGAGAGCAGTACTTC
CASSQTYGGEQYF
>TRBV5-1|.|TRBJ1-3|.
TGCGCCAGCAGCGTCCTGTCACCATCCTCTGGAAACACCATATATTTT
CASSVLSPSSGNTIYF
>TRBV6-5|TRBD1|TRBJ1-5|once
TGTGCCAGCAGAAAGACAGGGCCCGGACAGCCCCAGCATTTT
CASRKTGPGQPQHF
>TRBV18|.|TRBJ2-1|.
TGTGCCAGCTCACCTTTTGACAATGAGCAGTTCTTC
CASSPFDNEQFF
>TRBV5-1|TRBD1|TRBJ2-7|.
TGCGCCAGCAGCCAGGGACAGAATTCCTACGAGCAGTACTTC
CASSQGQNSYEQYF
>TRBV19|.|TRBJ2-7|.
TGTGCCAGTAGTCAGGGTTCAAGCTACGAGCAGTACTTC
CASSQGSSYEQYF
>TRBV9|TRBD1|TRBJ2-7|.
TGTGCCAGCAGCGTTTGGACAGGGGAGGGGGAGCAGTACTTC
CASSVWTGEGEQYF